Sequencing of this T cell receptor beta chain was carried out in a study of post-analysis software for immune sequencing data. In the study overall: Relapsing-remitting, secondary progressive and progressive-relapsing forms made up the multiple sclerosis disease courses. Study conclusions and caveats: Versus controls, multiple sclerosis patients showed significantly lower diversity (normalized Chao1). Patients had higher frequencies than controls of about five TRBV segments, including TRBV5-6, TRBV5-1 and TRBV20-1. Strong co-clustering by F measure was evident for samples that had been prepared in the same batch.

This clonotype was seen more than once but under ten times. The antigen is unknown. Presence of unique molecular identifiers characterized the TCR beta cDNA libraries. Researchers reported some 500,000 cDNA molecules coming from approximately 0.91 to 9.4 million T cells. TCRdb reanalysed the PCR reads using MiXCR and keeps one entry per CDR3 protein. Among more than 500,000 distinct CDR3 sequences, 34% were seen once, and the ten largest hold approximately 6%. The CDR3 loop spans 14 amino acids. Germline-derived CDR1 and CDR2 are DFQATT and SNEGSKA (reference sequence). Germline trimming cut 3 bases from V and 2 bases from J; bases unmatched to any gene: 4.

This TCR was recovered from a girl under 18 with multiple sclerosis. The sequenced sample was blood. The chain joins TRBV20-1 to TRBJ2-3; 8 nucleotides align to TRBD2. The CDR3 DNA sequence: TGCAGTGCTAGTGAGACTAGCGACACAGATACGCAGTATTTT. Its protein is CSASETSDTDTQYF.